The present entry profiles one T cell receptor (beta chain) with its context. What it recognizes is unknown. This CDR3 comprises 12 residues. Trimming took 8 bases from V and 0 from J, leaving 4 bases between them. Per the germline V gene, CDR1 is SGHNT and CDR2 is YENEEA. The data originate from a study of T cell responses to AZD1222 COVID-19 vaccine. General observations from the study: The reported proportion of spike-specific TCRs targeting unmutated variant regions was nearly half. Most donors were white British, females outnumbered males, and clonal diversity was possibly underestimated. Seropositive AZD1222 recipients at baseline numbered only five or six.

The protocol was immunoSEQ multiplex PCR, while the TCRdb copy is restricted to in-frame clones and leaves out a portion. The sample holds 90,000 to 150,000 clones; about 86% are singletons and the top ten take less than 15%. The sequence was obtained from an adult in good health. The chain uses TRBV11-3 and TRBJ2-2; D remains ambiguous. The sample was peripheral blood, taken on day 0 of AZD1222 vaccination. Here the CDR3 DNA reads TGTGCCAGCGGACCGAACACCGGGGAGCTGTTTTTT. Protein: CASGPNTGELFF. The entire variable domain, with the rest obtained from reference TRBV11-3 and TRBJ2-2, is as follows: EAGVVQSPRYKIIEKKQPVAFWCNPISGHNTLYWYLQNLGQGPELLIRYENEEAVDDSQLPKDRFSAERLKGVDSTLKIQPAELGDSAVYLCASGPNTGELFFGEGSRLTVL.